These T cell receptor beta chains were read from a single sample in a study of identical twins. TCRdb independently ran MiXCR on the 5' RACE reads; one entry per CDR3 protein. The sample consists of about 340,000 distinct CDR3 sequences, approximately 8.8% of them appearing once. What was sequenced was naive T cells sorted from blood. All receptors come from a woman between 50 and 59 years old in good health. Each CDR3 is given with its conserved first and last residue. The D gene is left open where the match is weak. Clone size is given as once, few or many counts, or a class when the clone is expanded.

>TRBJ2-7|TRBD1|TRBV29-1|many
CSVYGQDPYEQYF
TGCAGCGTTTATGGACAGGACCCCTACGAGCAGTACTTC
>TRBJ1-5|-|TRBV20-1|few
CSASLIGISNQPQHF
TGCAGTGCTAGTCTCATAGGTATTAGCAATCAGCCCCAGCATTTT
>TRBJ2-1|-|TRBV14|many
CASSQESVSVSYNEQFF
TGTGCCAGCAGCCAAGAATCCGTCTCGGTATCCTACAATGAGCAGTTCTTC
>TRBJ1-2|TRBD1|TRBV12-3/TRBV12-4|many
CASSFRDRAGYTF
TGTGCCAGCAGTTTCCGGGACAGGGCGGGCTACACCTTC
>TRBJ1-4|-|TRBV4-1|many
CASSQDKAGRPVGKLFF
TGCGCCAGCAGCCAAGACAAAGCGGGCAGGCCGGTGGGGAAACTGTTTTTT
>TRBJ2-5|TRBD1|TRBV20-1|few
CSARFPGQGGKTQYF
TGCAGTGCTAGGTTCCCGGGACAGGGGGGAAAGACCCAGTACTTC
>TRBJ2-1|-|TRBV24-1|few
CATSPSTGNNEQFF
TGTGCCACCAGTCCTTCTACAGGAAACAATGAGCAGTTCTTC
>TRBJ2-2|-|TRBV7-7|few
CASSRGTPGTGELFF
TGTGCCAGCAGCCGCGGGACTCCCGGAACCGGGGAGCTGTTTTTT
>TRBJ1-5|TRBD1|TRBV27|many
CASSPGQGQGNQPQHF
TGTGCCAGCAGTCCTGGACAGGGACAGGGGAATCAGCCCCAGCATTTT
>TRBJ2-7|-|TRBV10-2|many
CASREYEQYF
TGCGCCAGCAGGGAGTACGAGCAGTACTTC